In this sample, the clone carrying this T cell receptor (beta chain) turned up a few times. Sequencing libraries for TCR beta were prepared with iRepertoire HTBI primers and Arm-PCR of CDR3 regions. Via MiXCR, TCRdb re-called the multiplex PCR reads, giving one row per CDR3 protein. The sample lists 410,000 or so distinct CDR3 sequences; under 15% were seen once. This sample stems from a study of regulatory T cells in long-lasting Graves disease. Study overall: Newly diagnosed Graves' patients had under 3 months of antithyroid drugs.

Looked up from germline, CDR1 is SEHNR and CDR2 is FQNEAQ (reference sequence). The CDR3 sequence is 20 residues long. V shed 0 bases, J shed 0 bases, and the junction held 8 bases outside the gene matches. Time point indicated: newly diagnosed GD, antithyroid drugs for less than 3 months. PBMC-derived RNA was used for the TCR library. The same sample was also used in a study of T cells in Graves' hyperthyroidism and ophthalmopathy.

The chain employs TRBV7-9 and TRBJ2-1; 13 bases map to TRBD2. Sequenced here: peripheral blood mononuclear cells (PBMCs), sampled at new diagnosis, from a patient treated with antithyroid drugs. The origin of this receptor is a woman under 40 with Graves disease. The CDR3 sequence: CASSLALRLAGGTSYNEQFF. As DNA, the CDR3 is TGTGCCAGCAGCTTAGCTCTACGACTAGCGGGAGGTACCTCCTACAATGAGCAGTTCTTC.